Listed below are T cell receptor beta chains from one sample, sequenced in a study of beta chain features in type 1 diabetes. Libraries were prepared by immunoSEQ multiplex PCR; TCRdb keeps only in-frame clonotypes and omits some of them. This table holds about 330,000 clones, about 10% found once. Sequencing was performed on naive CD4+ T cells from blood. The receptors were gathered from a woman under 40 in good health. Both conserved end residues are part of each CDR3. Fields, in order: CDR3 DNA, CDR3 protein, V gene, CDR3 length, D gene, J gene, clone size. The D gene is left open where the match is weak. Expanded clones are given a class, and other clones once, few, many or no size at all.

CDR3nt: TGTGCCAGCAGTGAGGCGGGGGCGGGGGGCACTGAAGCTTTCTTT
CDR3aa: CASSEAGAGGTEAFF
v_gene: TRBV25-1
len: 15
d_gene: NA
j_gene: TRBJ1-1
abundance: NA

CDR3nt: TGTGCCAGCAGCTTGACAGGCCGGGATGAGCAGTTCTTC
CDR3aa: CASSLTGRDEQFF
v_gene: TRBV5-4
len: 13
d_gene: NA
j_gene: TRBJ2-1
abundance: few

CDR3nt: TGTGCCAGCAGCTTAGGGGGACAGGGGCTGACTAACTATGGCTACACCTTC
CDR3aa: CASSLGGQGLTNYGYTF
v_gene: TRBV7-2
len: 17
d_gene: TRBD1
j_gene: TRBJ1-2
abundance: few

CDR3nt: TGTGCCAGCAGGTCTAGCGGGAGGGGGCTAAATACGCAGTATTTT
CDR3aa: CASRSSGRGLNTQYF
v_gene: TRBV28
len: 15
d_gene: TRBD2
j_gene: TRBJ2-3
abundance: few

CDR3nt: TGTGCCACCACCACCTCGGACAGGGTTCAAGAGACCCAGTACTTC
CDR3aa: CATTTSDRVQETQYF
v_gene: TRBV25-1
len: 15
d_gene: TRBD1
j_gene: TRBJ2-5
abundance: few

CDR3nt: TGTGCCACCAGCAGACCCTACCAGGGGGCGCGAGAGCAGTACTTC
CDR3aa: CATSRPYQGAREQYF
v_gene: TRBV15
len: 15
d_gene: TRBD1
j_gene: TRBJ2-7
abundance: NA

CDR3nt: TGTGCCCTGGAGCGGGGTTACGGAAACACCATATATTTT
CDR3aa: CALERGYGNTIYF
v_gene: TRBV30
len: 13
d_gene: NA
j_gene: TRBJ1-3
abundance: NA

CDR3nt: TGTGCCAGCAGCGAGAGGACGAACACCGGGGAGCTGTTTTTT
CDR3aa: CASSERTNTGELFF
v_gene: TRBV9
len: 14
d_gene: NA
j_gene: TRBJ2-2
abundance: NA

CDR3nt: TGTGCCAGCAGCGTAGGCACTAGTATTTACAATGAGCAGTTCTTC
CDR3aa: CASSVGTSIYNEQFF
v_gene: TRBV9
len: 15
d_gene: NA
j_gene: TRBJ2-1
abundance: NA

CDR3nt: TGTGCCAGCAGCTTAGAAGGGACAGGGGAGCAGTTCTTC
CDR3aa: CASSLEGTGEQFF
v_gene: TRBV11-2
len: 13
d_gene: TRBD1
j_gene: TRBJ2-1
abundance: few

CDR3nt: TGTGCCAGCAGAGGGGCAGGGGGTCTACCCGAGCAGTTCTTC
CDR3aa: CASRGAGGLPEQFF
v_gene: TRBV28
len: 14
d_gene: TRBD1
j_gene: TRBJ2-1
abundance: few

CDR3nt: TGTGCCAGCAGCTTAAGGTTCCTAGCGGGAGCCCGCTCGGGCGATACGCAGTATTTT
CDR3aa: CASSLRFLAGARSGDTQYF
v_gene: TRBV7-2
len: 19
d_gene: TRBD2
j_gene: TRBJ2-3
abundance: NA

CDR3nt: TGTGCCAGCTCACCTTTTACGGAGAGCTCCTACAATGAGCAGTTCTTC
CDR3aa: CASSPFTESSYNEQFF
v_gene: TRBV18
len: 16
d_gene: NA
j_gene: TRBJ2-1
abundance: NA